The T cell receptor (beta chain) under discussion was sequenced for a study of blood T cell repertoires in COVID-19. Whole-study context: Italy, Spain and the United States were the sources of the convalescent and acute COVID-19 samples.

This clone was seen more than once but under ten times. Per the study methods: Amplification with reference gene primers provided the estimates of nucleated cell counts. The protocol was immunoSEQ multiplex PCR, while the TCRdb copy is restricted to in-frame clones and leaves out a portion. The D gene and trimming were derived from the DNA, and the V and J assignments and clone size from that table. The data contain 200,000 to 250,000 clones, 75% to 85% of them singletons. The CDR3 has 13 residues. V was trimmed by 5 bases and J by 4 bases, leaving 11 bases between them. The germline V gene has CDR1 LNHDA and CDR2 SQIVND (reference sequence). It was during active infection that Seattle patients were enrolled and then longitudinally followed.

The source material was peripheral blood. The V and J genes are TRBV19 and TRBJ1-2; no reliable D call. This receptor was identified in a woman aged 25 to 39 with COVID-19, enrolled during active disease. CDR3 DNA sequence: TGTGCCAGTAGTCGCCGGGGAGGCTATGGCTACACCTTC. The encoded protein is CASSRRGGYGYTF.